The 20 T cell receptor beta chains given below trace back to one sample, sequenced in a study of blood T cell repertoires in COVID-19. Method: immunoSEQ multiplex PCR; TCRdb's copy keeps in-frame clones and lacks some. The table lists 25,000 to 30,000 clones, around 91% of them singletons, with over 9.5% in the top ten. The sequencing input was peripheral blood. These receptors were collected from a man in his sixties with acute or convalescent COVID-19.

The chain is built from TRBV3-1 (or the pseudogene TRBV3-2) and TRBJ1-1, with a weak D call TRBD1 (6 bases). The CDR3 has 17 amino acids. The V gene's germline CDR1 is LGHDT and CDR2 YNNKEL (reference sequence). V lost 1 base, J lost 4 bases, and 19 bases lay in between. The DNA for the CDR3 is TGTGCCAGCAGCCAAGTCCTTGGGGGCCGTCGTGGCACTGAAGCTTTCTTT. Translation gives CASSQVLGGRRGTEAFF.

This chain joins TRBV7-9 and TRBJ2-1; the match to TRBD1 covers 7 bases. Germline trimming cut 5 bases from V and 8 bases from J; bases unmatched to any gene: 9. CDR1 and CDR2 (germline): SEHNR, FQNEAQ (reference sequence). The CDR3 is made up of 14 amino acids. The DNA of the CDR3 is TGTGCCAGCAGCCCGGGACAGCCTAGGTATGAGCAGTTCTTC. Translation gives CASSPGQPRYEQFF.

J is TRBJ1-5 and V is TRBV10-3; D is uncertain. This CDR3 spans 15 amino acids. V was trimmed by 2 bases and J by 0 bases, leaving 8 bases between them. Germline CDR1 ENHRY, CDR2 SYGVKD. The CDR3 reads CAISEVQTSNQPQHF. In DNA, the CDR3 is TGTGCCATCAGTGAGGTACAGACTAGCAATCAGCCCCAGCATTTT.

The V and J genes are TRBV2 and TRBJ2-3, with D perhaps TRBD2 (7 bases). The CDR3 consists of 15 residues. Trimming stripped 6 bases from V and 3 bases from J, with 16 bases between. Looked up from germline, CDR1 is SNHLY and CDR2 is FYNNEI. CDR3 residues: CASRGGEGRTDTQYF. The CDR3, as DNA: TGTGCCAGCAGAGGGGGGGAAGGTAGGACAGATACGCAGTATTTT.

The chain employs TRBV28 and TRBJ1-1, with 10 bases matching TRBD1. The trim removed 3 bases at V and 5 bases at J, leaving 6 bases unmatched. Germline V gene data show CDR1 as MDHEN and CDR2 as SYDVKM. The CDR3 is 15 amino acids. Written as DNA, the CDR3 is TGTGCCAGCAGTTTGTGGGGACAGGGGAGAACTGAAGCTTTCTTT. Translated: CASSLWGQGRTEAFF.

V gene TRBV7-3 combines with J gene TRBJ2-7; D is possibly TRBD1 (5 bases). The CDR3 runs 15 residues. The ends were cut back, 5 bases at V and 0 bases at J, with 14 bases in the middle. Germline lookup yields CDR1 SGHTA and CDR2 FQGTGA. CDR3 loop: CASSPRQTNSYEQYF. In DNA, the CDR3 is TGTGCCAGCAGCCCAAGACAGACCAACTCCTACGAGCAGTACTTC.

The V and J genes are TRBV5-1 and TRBJ2-5, with 10 nucleotides matching TRBD2. This CDR3 is built from 15 residues. Trimming at V came to 5 bases and at J to 3 bases, leaving 7 bases not matched to a gene. Germline loops: CDR1 SGHRS, CDR2 YFSETQ. This chain's CDR3 is CASRASGSIEETQYF. The CDR3, as DNA: TGCGCCAGCAGAGCTAGCGGGAGCATTGAAGAGACCCAGTACTTC.

The chain couples TRBV28 to TRBJ1-4; 9 bases agree with TRBD1. The CDR3 totals 14 residues. V shed 7 bases and J 8 bases; nucleotides not matched to a gene: 8. Per germline, CDR1 MDHEN and CDR2 SYDVKM. The CDR3 sequence: CASISGQGGEKLFF. The CDR3 region has the DNA TGTGCCAGCATCTCGGGACAGGGAGGAGAAAAACTGTTTTTT.

The rearrangement links TRBV24-1 to TRBJ1-2, with no clear D. Germline V lookup: CDR1 KGHDR, CDR2 SFDVKD. V shed 6 bases and J shed 8 bases, with 15 bases lying between them. The CDR3 loop spans 13 amino acids. The chain's CDR3 is CATSSTLDRGYTF. CDR3 nucleotide sequence: TGTGCCACCAGTAGCACCCTTGATCGAGGCTACACCTTC.

In this sample, this clone turned up once. The chain combines TRBV7-8 with TRBJ2-3; D perhaps matches TRBD1 (5 bases). CDR3 length equals 15 residues. Germline V lookup: CDR1 SGHVS, CDR2 FQNEAQ. V shed 7 bases and J shed 3 bases, with 17 bases lying between them. The CDR3 reads CASNYRAGLTDTQYF. The CDR3 DNA follows: TGTGCCAGCAACTACCGCGCAGGGTTGACAGATACGCAGTATTTT.

This chain links TRBV19 with TRBJ2-7; TRBD1 is a possible D gene (8 bases). The CDR3 loop spans 13 amino acids. V lost 6 bases and J 7 bases, leaving 16 bases between the germline ends. From germline, CDR1 is LNHDA and CDR2 SQIVND (reference sequence). CDR3 nucleotide sequence: TGTGCCAGTAGCTACGACAGGGGAGGGGAGCAGTACTTC. Translation gives CASSYDRGGEQYF.

The chain has TRBV24-1 and TRBJ2-2, with D tentatively TRBD2 (7 bases). Trimming stripped 1 base from V and 7 bases from J, with 15 bases between. The CDR3 length is 16 residues. Germline CDR1 reads KGHDR; CDR2 reads SFDVKD. In DNA form, the CDR3 reads TGTGCCACCAGTGATTTATCCGGGGGGCCAAGCGGGGAGCTGTTTTTT. Translating it yields CATSDLSGGPSGELFF.

This clone turned up a few times. CDR3 bases: TGTGCCAGCAGCTCTAGCGTATCGGACAGGGGCACCGGGGAGCTGTTTTTT. Protein sequence: CASSSSVSDRGTGELFF. The chain employs TRBV7-9 and TRBJ2-2; 9 positions agree with TRBD1. Germline trimming cut 4 bases from V and 4 bases from J; bases unmatched to any gene: 10. This CDR3 is 17 amino acids long. CDR1 and CDR2 from the germline V gene are SEHNR and FQNEAQ (reference sequence). Variable domain in full (rest from reference TRBV7-9 and TRBJ2-2): DTGVSQNPRHKITKRGQNVTFRCDPISEHNRLYWYRQTLGQGPEFLTYFQNEAQLEKSRLLSDRFSAERPKGSFSTLEIQRTEQGDSAMYLCASSSSVSDRGTGELFFGEGSRLTVL.

This clone was seen more than once but under ten times. This chain uses TRBV14 with TRBJ2-1, with 15 positions matching TRBD2. The CDR3 covers 17 residues. From germline, CDR1 is SGHDN and CDR2 FVKESK. V shed 2 bases, J shed 6 bases, and the junction held 5 bases outside the gene matches. CDR3 residues: CASSQPGLAGGGNEQFF. CDR3 DNA sequence: TGTGCCAGCAGCCAACCAGGACTAGCGGGGGGGGGCAATGAGCAGTTCTTC.

The V gene is TRBV3-1 (or the pseudogene TRBV3-2), the J gene TRBJ2-1; the match to TRBD2 covers 11 bases. The CDR3 length is 15 residues. Trimming at V came to 1 base and at J to 5 bases, leaving 1 base not matched to a gene. Germline CDR1 reads LGHDT; CDR2 reads YNNKEL (reference sequence). The CDR3 is CASSQGLAGNNEQFF. The DNA of the CDR3 is TGTGCCAGCAGCCAAGGACTAGCGGGGAACAATGAGCAGTTCTTC.

The table lists this clone with a count of one. The V call is TRBV3-1 (or the pseudogene TRBV3-2), the J call TRBJ2-5; 9 positions agree with TRBD1. Germline V CDR1 and CDR2: LGHDT, YNNKEL (reference sequence). This CDR3 has 15 amino acids. J gave up 7 bases and V 1 base, and 7 bases lay outside the gene matches. DNA of the CDR3: TGTGCCAGCAGCCAAGTGACGGACAGGGGCGGGACCCAGTACTTC. Translating it yields CASSQVTDRGGTQYF.

The genes are TRBV5-5 and TRBJ2-7; 9 bases agree with TRBD1. V was clipped by 6 bases and J by 6 bases; unmatched bases: 10. The germline V gene has CDR1 SGHKS and CDR2 YYEKEE (reference sequence). The CDR3 contains 14 residues. The CDR3 DNA follows: TGTGCCAGCACCTCCGGGACAGGGCGCGGCGAGCAGTACTTC. It is translated as CASTSGTGRGEQYF.

The J gene is TRBJ2-3, the V gene TRBV19; TRBD2 agrees at 7 bases. The CDR3 is made up of 14 amino acids. CDR1 is LNHDA, CDR2 SQIVND, per germline (reference sequence). The J segment lost 3 bases and the V segment lost 6 bases, leaving 6 bases of the junction unmatched. This CDR3 reads CASRFRGVTDTQYF. In DNA, the CDR3 is TGTGCCAGTAGATTTCGGGGGGTAACAGATACGCAGTATTTT. Drawing the rest from reference TRBV19 and TRBJ2-3, the complete variable domain is DGGITQSPKYLFRKEGQNVTLSCEQNLNHDAMYWYRQDPGQGLRLIYYSQIVNDFQKGDIAEGYSVSREKKESFPLTVTSAQKNPTAFYLCASRFRGVTDTQYFGPGTRLTVL.

The J gene is TRBJ1-2, the V gene TRBV7-2, with a possible D match to TRBD1 (6 bases). Trimming cost V 1 base and J 4 bases, with 13 bases left between them. This CDR3 comprises 15 residues. Germline values: CDR1 SGHTA, CDR2 FQGNSA. Here the CDR3 reads CASSLGGLGAYGYTF. The CDR3 DNA is TGTGCCAGCAGCTTAGGGGGTTTGGGGGCCTATGGCTACACCTTC.

This clone has a single count. V and J are TRBV11-2 and TRBJ1-1; 8 nucleotides align to TRBD1. Germline V CDR1 and CDR2: SGHAT, FQNNGV. V was clipped by 4 bases and J by 3 bases; unmatched bases: 4. This CDR3 contains 14 residues. The CDR3 DNA reads as TGTGCCAGCAGCTACAGGGGGGACTACACTGAAGCTTTCTTT. Translation gives CASSYRGDYTEAFF.